These T cell receptor beta chains were read from a single sample in a study of radiation and T cells in renal cell carcinoma. The assay was immunoSEQ multiplex PCR, and TCRdb's table has in-frame clones only and misses some. The sample lists over 10,000 clones; around 65% were seen once. The sample here was tumor tissue, taken from a patient whose treatment was nephrectomy without radiotherapy. These receptors were collected from a woman aged 80 or older with renal cell carcinoma. The CDR3 runs from the conserved cysteine through the conserved F or W. D genes are given only for firm matches. The size of a clone is reported for some rows only, either as once, few or many, or as a class for expanded clones.

d_call: .; j_call: TRBJ1-1; clone_size: .; v_call: TRBV10-1; cdr3_nt: TGCGCCAGCAGGGCCGGGACCCTGAACACTGAAGCTTTCTTT; cdr3_aa: CASRAGTLNTEAFF
d_call: .; j_call: TRBJ1-1; clone_size: .; v_call: TRBV11-1; cdr3_nt: TGTGCCACGCCAGGGGAAACTGAAGCTTTCTTT; cdr3_aa: CATPGETEAFF
d_call: TRBD1; j_call: TRBJ1-1; clone_size: .; v_call: TRBV10-1; cdr3_nt: TGCGCCAGCAGGGGACAGGGGGGGAACACTGAAGCTTTCTTT; cdr3_aa: CASRGQGGNTEAFF
d_call: .; j_call: TRBJ2-1; clone_size: few; v_call: TRBV28; cdr3_nt: TGTGCCAGCAGTTTCACACCGAGACAGGCGGGGAATGAGCAGTTCTTC; cdr3_aa: CASSFTPRQAGNEQFF
d_call: .; j_call: TRBJ1-2; clone_size: .; v_call: TRBV5-5; cdr3_nt: TGTGCCAGCAGCTTGAGGTCAGGGGCTATCTATGGCTACACCTTC; cdr3_aa: CASSLRSGAIYGYTF
d_call: .; j_call: TRBJ1-4; clone_size: few; v_call: TRBV7-6; cdr3_nt: TGTGCCAGCAGCATTACGGGGGAAAAACTGTTTTTT; cdr3_aa: CASSITGEKLFF
d_call: .; j_call: TRBJ1-1; clone_size: .; v_call: TRBV12-5; cdr3_nt: TGTGCTAGTGGCCTGGACGTGCTCTACACTGAAGCTTTCTTT; cdr3_aa: CASGLDVLYTEAFF
d_call: TRBD2; j_call: TRBJ2-5; clone_size: .; v_call: TRBV11-1; cdr3_nt: TGTGCCAGCAGCTTAGGAACGGGGGGGGAAGAGACCCAGTACTTC; cdr3_aa: CASSLGTGGEETQYF
d_call: TRBD1; j_call: TRBJ1-2; clone_size: few; v_call: TRBV5-1; cdr3_nt: TGCGCCAGCAGCTTGGAAGGGGACAGACCTGTCACCTTC; cdr3_aa: CASSLEGDRPVTF
d_call: TRBD2; j_call: TRBJ2-7; clone_size: .; v_call: TRBV11-2; cdr3_nt: TGTGCCAGCAGCTTAATGATAGCGGGGGCCTACGAGCAGTACTTC; cdr3_aa: CASSLMIAGAYEQYF
d_call: TRBD2; j_call: TRBJ2-3; clone_size: .; v_call: TRBV5-4; cdr3_nt: TGTGCCAGCAGCCTGCGACTAGCGGGGGAAACAGATACGCAGTATTTT; cdr3_aa: CASSLRLAGETDTQYF
d_call: TRBD1; j_call: TRBJ1-3; clone_size: .; v_call: TRBV9; cdr3_nt: TGTGCCAGCAGCGTAGTTCCCCTAAACAGGGGCTCTGGAAACACCATATATTTT; cdr3_aa: CASSVVPLNRGSGNTIYF
d_call: .; j_call: TRBJ1-4; clone_size: .; v_call: TRBV7-9; cdr3_nt: TGTGCCAGCAGCTTAGCTGGTATTGTTCGTGAAAAACTGTTTTTT; cdr3_aa: CASSLAGIVREKLFF
d_call: .; j_call: TRBJ1-5; clone_size: .; v_call: TRBV10-3; cdr3_nt: TGTGCCATCAGTGAGTCGTCAGGGTACAATCAGCCCCAGCATTTT; cdr3_aa: CAISESSGYNQPQHF
d_call: .; j_call: TRBJ1-2; clone_size: .; v_call: TRBV19; cdr3_nt: TGTGCCAGTAGTACCGTGGACAGCCGGAGGATAGACTATGGCTACACCTTC; cdr3_aa: CASSTVDSRRIDYGYTF
d_call: TRBD2; j_call: TRBJ2-5; clone_size: .; v_call: TRBV28; cdr3_nt: TGTGCCAGCAGAACCCCCCTAGCGGGGCGCCAAGAGACCCAGTACTTC; cdr3_aa: CASRTPLAGRQETQYF
d_call: .; j_call: TRBJ2-1; clone_size: .; v_call: TRBV19; cdr3_nt: TGTGCCAGTAGTATAAGCAGGGAGAATGAGCAGTTCTTC; cdr3_aa: CASSISRENEQFF
d_call: TRBD1; j_call: TRBJ1-6; clone_size: .; v_call: TRBV4-1; cdr3_nt: TGCGCCAGCAGCCGCCTCGGACAGGGTAGGCATTCACCCCTCCACTTT; cdr3_aa: CASSRLGQGRHSPLHF
d_call: .; j_call: TRBJ1-4; clone_size: .; v_call: TRBV7-2; cdr3_nt: TGTGCCAGCAGCTTAGTGCGCGGGGTAGAAAAACTGTTTTTT; cdr3_aa: CASSLVRGVEKLFF
d_call: .; j_call: TRBJ1-1; clone_size: few; v_call: TRBV28; cdr3_nt: TGTGCCAGCAGTACTTTGGACGCTGAAGCTTTCTTT; cdr3_aa: CASSTLDAEAFF
d_call: .; j_call: TRBJ1-5; clone_size: few; v_call: TRBV28; cdr3_nt: TGTGCCAGCAGTCCCCCCCGTGGGCCCCAGCATTTT; cdr3_aa: CASSPPRGPQHF
d_call: .; j_call: TRBJ2-2; clone_size: .; v_call: TRBV2; cdr3_nt: TGTGCCAGCAGTGAAGGGCGGAAGGGGTTCGGCGGGGAGCTGTTTTTT; cdr3_aa: CASSEGRKGFGGELFF
d_call: .; j_call: TRBJ2-5; clone_size: .; v_call: TRBV4-3; cdr3_nt: TGCGCCAGCAGCCCGGCTCTAGGGGGGAGGACCCAGTACTTC; cdr3_aa: CASSPALGGRTQYF
d_call: TRBD1; j_call: TRBJ1-2; clone_size: .; v_call: TRBV29-1; cdr3_nt: TGCAGCGCCGGGACAGGGGATGGCTACACCTTC; cdr3_aa: CSAGTGDGYTF
d_call: .; j_call: TRBJ2-4; clone_size: .; v_call: TRBV11-3; cdr3_nt: TGTGCCAGCAGCCCAACAGGTCACGGGAACATTCAGTACTTC; cdr3_aa: CASSPTGHGNIQYF
d_call: TRBD1; j_call: TRBJ2-3; clone_size: .; v_call: TRBV6-6; cdr3_nt: TGTGCCAGCAGTAAGGGACAGACCACAGATACGCAGTATTTT; cdr3_aa: CASSKGQTTDTQYF
d_call: .; j_call: TRBJ1-2; clone_size: .; v_call: TRBV28; cdr3_nt: TGTGCCACCGATGGACGGAGATTTAACTATGGCTACACCTTC; cdr3_aa: CATDGRRFNYGYTF
d_call: .; j_call: TRBJ1-5; clone_size: .; v_call: TRBV5-4; cdr3_nt: TGCGCCAGCAGCCAAGAGAAGTATAGCAATCAGCCCCAGCATTTT; cdr3_aa: CASSQEKYSNQPQHF
d_call: .; j_call: TRBJ1-5; clone_size: once; v_call: TRBV19; cdr3_nt: TGTGCCAGTAGTATTAGCCAGTCCAATCAGCCCCAGCATTTT; cdr3_aa: CASSISQSNQPQHF
d_call: TRBD1; j_call: TRBJ1-2; clone_size: few; v_call: TRBV10-3; cdr3_nt: TGTGCCACCCCCGCTCAGGACAGGGCAAATGGCTACACCTTC; cdr3_aa: CATPAQDRANGYTF
d_call: .; j_call: TRBJ2-1; clone_size: .; v_call: TRBV27; cdr3_nt: TGTGCCAGCAGTGCAGGGGGAGGTCCAAGCTCCTACAATGAGCAGTTCTTC; cdr3_aa: CASSAGGGPSSYNEQFF
d_call: .; j_call: TRBJ1-2; clone_size: few; v_call: TRBV7-3; cdr3_nt: TGTGCCAGCAGCCCGGCAGGGCAGCGGTATGGCTACACCTTC; cdr3_aa: CASSPAGQRYGYTF
d_call: TRBD2; j_call: TRBJ2-1; clone_size: .; v_call: TRBV5-1; cdr3_nt: TGCGCCAGCCTCCTTGAAGGGGCTAGCGGGTACAATGAGCAGTTCTTC; cdr3_aa: CASLLEGASGYNEQFF
d_call: .; j_call: TRBJ1-4; clone_size: .; v_call: TRBV28; cdr3_nt: TGTGCCAGCAGTCCCCCGGGAGCAACTAATGAAAAACTGTTTTTT; cdr3_aa: CASSPPGATNEKLFF
d_call: .; j_call: TRBJ2-1; clone_size: .; v_call: TRBV23-1; cdr3_nt: TGCGCCTTGGCGTGGGGCGAGTACAATGAGCAGTTCTTC; cdr3_aa: CALAWGEYNEQFF
d_call: .; j_call: TRBJ1-3; clone_size: .; v_call: TRBV5-4; cdr3_nt: TGTGCCAGCAGCTTGGACTTTATGGGGGGAAACACCATATATTTT; cdr3_aa: CASSLDFMGGNTIYF
d_call: .; j_call: TRBJ1-5; clone_size: .; v_call: TRBV10-3; cdr3_nt: TGTGCCATCAGTGATAATGGCGGCGATCAGCCCCAGCATTTT; cdr3_aa: CAISDNGGDQPQHF
d_call: TRBD2; j_call: TRBJ2-5; clone_size: .; v_call: TRBV7-9; cdr3_nt: TGTGCCAGCAGCTTATATACTAGCGGGGTGTACCAAGAGACCCAGTACTTC; cdr3_aa: CASSLYTSGVYQETQYF
d_call: .; j_call: TRBJ1-5; clone_size: few; v_call: TRBV7-9; cdr3_nt: TGTGCCAGCAGCCTAGGGGTTCAGCCCCAGCATTTT; cdr3_aa: CASSLGVQPQHF
d_call: .; j_call: TRBJ2-2; clone_size: .; v_call: TRBV6-5; cdr3_nt: TGTGCCAGCAATCCTTACTCGAACACCGGGGAGCTGTTTTTT; cdr3_aa: CASNPYSNTGELFF
d_call: .; j_call: TRBJ1-2; clone_size: .; v_call: TRBV9; cdr3_nt: TGTGCCAGCAGCGAGGGGCCTACAAACTATGGCTACACCTTC; cdr3_aa: CASSEGPTNYGYTF
d_call: .; j_call: TRBJ1-1; clone_size: .; v_call: TRBV5-4; cdr3_nt: TGTGCCAGCTACGGGGGAACTGAAGCTTTCTTT; cdr3_aa: CASYGGTEAFF
d_call: .; j_call: TRBJ2-7; clone_size: .; v_call: TRBV6-5; cdr3_nt: TGTGCCAGCAGATCCTCCAGGGGCGGCTACGAGCAGTACTTC; cdr3_aa: CASRSSRGGYEQYF
d_call: TRBD1; j_call: TRBJ1-3; clone_size: .; v_call: TRBV5-1; cdr3_nt: TGCGCCAGCAGCTTGGACAGGGGCTCCTCTGGAAACACCATATATTTT; cdr3_aa: CASSLDRGSSGNTIYF
d_call: .; j_call: TRBJ2-5; clone_size: .; v_call: TRBV5-1; cdr3_nt: TGCGCCAGCAGTGGGGAGACCCAGTACTTC; cdr3_aa: CASSGETQYF
d_call: .; j_call: TRBJ1-5; clone_size: .; v_call: TRBV18; cdr3_nt: TGTGCCAGCTCACCATCGGGGTATAGCAATCAGCCCCAGCATTTT; cdr3_aa: CASSPSGYSNQPQHF
d_call: .; j_call: TRBJ1-6; clone_size: .; v_call: TRBV6-6; cdr3_nt: TGTGCCAGCAGTTACCCGGGGGGGAGCGATTCACCCCTCCACTTT; cdr3_aa: CASSYPGGSDSPLHF
d_call: .; j_call: TRBJ2-7; clone_size: few; v_call: TRBV2; cdr3_nt: TGTGCCAGCAGTGTATCAGTACCACTCTACGAGCAGTACTTC; cdr3_aa: CASSVSVPLYEQYF
d_call: .; j_call: TRBJ1-2; clone_size: .; v_call: TRBV19; cdr3_nt: TGTGCCAGTAGTATGAGGGGAAACTATGGCTACACCTTC; cdr3_aa: CASSMRGNYGYTF
d_call: .; j_call: TRBJ2-5; clone_size: .; v_call: TRBV2; cdr3_nt: TGTGCCAGCAGTCCCACTCGGGAGACCCAGTACTTC; cdr3_aa: CASSPTRETQYF
d_call: .; j_call: TRBJ1-1; clone_size: once; v_call: TRBV4-3; cdr3_nt: TGCGCCAGCAGCCAAGATTGGACCCCAGGGACGAACACTGAAGCTTTCTTT; cdr3_aa: CASSQDWTPGTNTEAFF
d_call: TRBD1; j_call: TRBJ1-2; clone_size: once; v_call: TRBV19; cdr3_nt: TGTGCCAGTACCACCGGGACAGGGGCCCCCCGATACGGCTACACCTTC; cdr3_aa: CASTTGTGAPRYGYTF
d_call: TRBD2; j_call: TRBJ2-1; clone_size: .; v_call: TRBV18; cdr3_nt: TGTGCCAGCCGACTAAGCGGGGCTATAAGTCCCGATGAGCAGTTCTTC; cdr3_aa: CASRLSGAISPDEQFF
d_call: .; j_call: TRBJ1-4; clone_size: .; v_call: TRBV5-6; cdr3_nt: TGTGCCAGCAGCTTGAAGGCAACTAATGAAAAACTGTTTTTT; cdr3_aa: CASSLKATNEKLFF